The clone carrying this TCR beta chain has a count of ten or more. An end of the junction does not agree with germline; a read error may underlie this. This record comes from a study of regulatory T cells in long-lasting Graves disease. Construction of TCR beta libraries relied on iRepertoire HTBI primers and on Arm-PCR targeting CDR3 regions. TCRdb passed the multiplex PCR reads through MiXCR, listing each CDR3 protein once. Found here are 530,000 or so distinct CDR3 sequences, 16% of them singletons; the top ten hold around 12%. The sample's time point: newly diagnosed GD, antithyroid drugs for less than 3 months. PBMC RNA was the source of the TCR library. Clinicians diagnosed Graves' disease using American Thyroid Association guidelines. CDR3 size: 15 residues. Germline V lookup: CDR1 SSHAT, CDR2 FNYEAQ (reference sequence). The sample was also linked to a second study, of T cells in Graves' hyperthyroidism and ophthalmopathy. That source notes: Used for diagnoses were clinical symptoms, serum thyroxine and TRAb, thyroid ultrasound and orbital computed tomography.

The sample in question was peripheral blood mononuclear cells (PBMCs), obtained at new diagnosis, from a patient treated with antithyroid drugs. The clonotype was recovered from a man in his late teens or twenties with Graves disease. This chain uses TRBV7-7 with TRBJ2-7, with D unresolved. The CDR3 bases are TGTGCTAGCAGCCTCGGACCAGATCTCCCTTACGAGCAGTACTTC. Translating gives CASSLGPDLPYEQYF.